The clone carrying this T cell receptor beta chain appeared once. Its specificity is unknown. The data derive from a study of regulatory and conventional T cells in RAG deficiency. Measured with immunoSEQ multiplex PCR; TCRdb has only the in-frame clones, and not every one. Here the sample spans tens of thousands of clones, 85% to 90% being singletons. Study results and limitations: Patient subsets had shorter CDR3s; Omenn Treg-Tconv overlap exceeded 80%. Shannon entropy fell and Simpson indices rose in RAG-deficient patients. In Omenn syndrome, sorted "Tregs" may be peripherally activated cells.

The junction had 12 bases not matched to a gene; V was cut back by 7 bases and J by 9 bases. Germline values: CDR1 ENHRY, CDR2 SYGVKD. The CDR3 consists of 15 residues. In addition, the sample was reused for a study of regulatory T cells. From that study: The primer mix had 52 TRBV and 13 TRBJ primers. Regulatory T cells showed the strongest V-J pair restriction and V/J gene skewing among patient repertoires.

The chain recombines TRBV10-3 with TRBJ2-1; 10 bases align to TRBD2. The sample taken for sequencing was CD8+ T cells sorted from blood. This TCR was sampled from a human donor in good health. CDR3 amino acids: CAIMASGRGLSEQFF. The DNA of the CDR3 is TGTGCCATCATGGCCAGCGGGAGGGGACTGAGTGAGCAGTTCTTC.